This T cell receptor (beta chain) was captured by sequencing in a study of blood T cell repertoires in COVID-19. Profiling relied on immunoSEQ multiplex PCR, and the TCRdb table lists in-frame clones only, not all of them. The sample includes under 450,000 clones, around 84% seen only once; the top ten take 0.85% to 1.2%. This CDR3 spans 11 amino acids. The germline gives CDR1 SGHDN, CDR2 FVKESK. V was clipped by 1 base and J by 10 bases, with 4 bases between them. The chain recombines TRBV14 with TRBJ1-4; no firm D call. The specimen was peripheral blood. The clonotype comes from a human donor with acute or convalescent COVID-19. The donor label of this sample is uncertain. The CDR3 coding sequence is TGTGCCAGCAGCCAAGGAGGAAAACTGTTTTTT. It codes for CASSQGGKLFF.